This T cell receptor beta chain was identified during a study of T cells in women clearing cervical HPV infection. V lost 0 bases to trimming and J lost 0 bases, with 8 bases between them. CDR3 length equals 15 residues. The germline CDR1 and CDR2 sequences are MGHRA and YSYEKL. In the case of this clone: Its target is not known. From the germline J gene comes the end of the CDR3, since the read stops 3 residues before it.

Libraries were prepared by immunoSEQ multiplex PCR; TCRdb keeps only in-frame clonotypes and omits some of them. The listing contains tens of thousands of clones. Study-wide points: Associations may precede or follow infection; HPV-specific or memory T cells were not isolated.

V is TRBV4-1 and J is TRBJ1-1; D ambiguous. This TCR was sampled from a woman aged 18 to 75 with a cervical HPV16 infection that either progressed to CIN3+ or cleared (not recorded which). The sample was blood buffy coat. The chain's CDR3 is CASSQDPAVNTEAFF. CDR3 DNA, as far as it was read: TGCGCCAGCAGCCAAGATCCAGCGGTGAACACTGAA.